These T cell receptor beta chains were read from a single sample in a study of OX40 agonist ivuxolimab in advanced cancers. The data were produced by immunoSEQ multiplex PCR, yet TCRdb's version contains in-frame clones alone and is incomplete. The data contain some 62,000 clones, less than 95% of them singletons. The sequences come from CD4+ or CD8+ T cells sorted from blood, collected in a trial of the OX40 agonist ivuxolimab. The receptors originated from an adult with an advanced solid tumor such as melanoma, head and neck, liver or kidney cancer. Both conserved end residues are part of each CDR3. The order of the fields is clone size, J gene, V gene, D gene, CDR3 protein, CDR3 DNA. D genes are given only for firm matches. Expanded clones are given a class, and other clones once, few, many or no size at all.

clone_size: .
j_call: TRBJ2-7
v_call: TRBV18
d_call: .
cdr3_aa: CASSPNEDYEQYF
cdr3_nt: TGTGCCAGCTCACCAAACGAGGACTACGAGCAGTACTTC

clone_size: once
j_call: TRBJ2-1
v_call: TRBV5-4
d_call: TRBD2
cdr3_aa: CASSWTSGRHNEQFF
cdr3_nt: TGTGCCAGCAGCTGGACTAGCGGGAGACACAATGAGCAGTTCTTC

clone_size: .
j_call: TRBJ2-7
v_call: TRBV5-6
d_call: .
cdr3_aa: CASRSWDHSYEQYF
cdr3_nt: TGTGCCAGCAGAAGTTGGGACCACTCCTACGAGCAGTACTTC

clone_size: .
j_call: TRBJ2-3
v_call: TRBV7-9
d_call: .
cdr3_aa: CASSRTDTQYF
cdr3_nt: TGTGCCAGCAGCCGCACAGATACGCAGTATTTT

clone_size: .
j_call: TRBJ2-5
v_call: TRBV6-1
d_call: TRBD1
cdr3_aa: CASSENPGQGRSETQYF
cdr3_nt: TGTGCCAGCAGTGAGAACCCCGGACAGGGCAGGTCGGAGACCCAGTACTTC

clone_size: .
j_call: TRBJ2-5
v_call: TRBV5-4
d_call: TRBD2
cdr3_aa: CASSLPSSGPGETQYF
cdr3_nt: TGTGCCAGCAGCTTACCTTCTAGCGGGCCTGGGGAGACCCAGTACTTC

clone_size: .
j_call: TRBJ2-5
v_call: TRBV5-1
d_call: TRBD2
cdr3_aa: CASSLEAGVETQYF
cdr3_nt: TGCGCCAGCAGCTTGGAGGCGGGGGTGGAGACCCAGTACTTC

clone_size: .
j_call: TRBJ2-5
v_call: TRBV7-8
d_call: TRBD2
cdr3_aa: CASSLAHRGGSKETQYF
cdr3_nt: TGTGCCAGCAGCTTAGCCCACCGGGGCGGGAGTAAAGAGACCCAGTACTTC

clone_size: .
j_call: TRBJ1-6
v_call: TRBV28
d_call: .
cdr3_aa: CASSFNTPGASPLHF
cdr3_nt: TGTGCCAGCAGTTTCAATACGCCAGGGGCTTCGCCCCTCCACTTT

clone_size: .
j_call: TRBJ2-2
v_call: TRBV5-1
d_call: .
cdr3_aa: CASSLAAGPNTGELFF
cdr3_nt: TGCGCCAGCAGCTTGGCTGCGGGACCGAACACCGGGGAGCTGTTTTTT

clone_size: .
j_call: TRBJ2-7
v_call: TRBV19
d_call: .
cdr3_aa: CASSQGISYEQYF
cdr3_nt: TGTGCCAGTAGCCAAGGGATCTCCTACGAGCAGTACTTC

clone_size: .
j_call: TRBJ2-1
v_call: TRBV19
d_call: TRBD1
cdr3_aa: CASSTGTGAGDEQFF
cdr3_nt: TGTGCCAGTAGTACCGGGACAGGGGCGGGGGATGAGCAGTTCTTC

clone_size: .
j_call: TRBJ2-1
v_call: TRBV10-1
d_call: TRBD2
cdr3_aa: CASGTSINEQFF
cdr3_nt: TGCGCCAGCGGGACTAGCATAAATGAGCAGTTCTTC

clone_size: few
j_call: TRBJ2-1
v_call: TRBV10-3
d_call: TRBD2
cdr3_aa: CAIGTTSGVYNEQFF
cdr3_nt: TGTGCCATCGGAACGACTAGCGGAGTGTACAATGAGCAGTTCTTC

clone_size: .
j_call: TRBJ2-1
v_call: TRBV18
d_call: .
cdr3_aa: CASSPLSAAFYNEQFF
cdr3_nt: TGTGCCAGCTCACCATTATCTGCGGCGTTCTACAATGAGCAGTTCTTC

clone_size: .
j_call: TRBJ2-1
v_call: TRBV7-9
d_call: .
cdr3_aa: CASSAGTPNNEQFF
cdr3_nt: TGTGCCAGCAGCGCCGGGACTCCTAATAATGAGCAGTTCTTC

clone_size: .
j_call: TRBJ1-5
v_call: TRBV6-5
d_call: TRBD1
cdr3_aa: CASRLGQGGNQPQHF
cdr3_nt: TGTGCCAGCAGGCTCGGACAGGGTGGCAATCAGCCCCAGCATTTT

clone_size: .
j_call: TRBJ1-5
v_call: TRBV10-2
d_call: TRBD1
cdr3_aa: CASSPASRGNQPQHF
cdr3_nt: TGCGCCAGCAGTCCCGCCTCCAGGGGGAATCAGCCCCAGCATTTT

clone_size: once
j_call: TRBJ2-3
v_call: TRBV18
d_call: .
cdr3_aa: CASSPNGMTSTDTQYF
cdr3_nt: TGTGCCAGCTCACCAAACGGGATGACTAGCACAGATACGCAGTATTTT

clone_size: .
j_call: TRBJ1-4
v_call: TRBV5-1
d_call: .
cdr3_aa: CASSLAGRRWATNEKLFF
cdr3_nt: TGCGCCAGCAGCTTGGCAGGGCGAAGGTGGGCAACTAATGAAAAACTGTTTTTT

clone_size: .
j_call: TRBJ2-1
v_call: TRBV7-2
d_call: TRBD2
cdr3_aa: CASSLVATSGSDEQFF
cdr3_nt: TGTGCCAGCAGCTTAGTCGCCACTAGCGGGAGCGATGAGCAGTTCTTC

clone_size: once
j_call: TRBJ1-2
v_call: TRBV20-1
d_call: .
cdr3_aa: CSAAGDGYTF
cdr3_nt: TGCAGTGCCGCCGGGGACGGCTACACCTTC

clone_size: .
j_call: TRBJ2-7
v_call: TRBV19
d_call: TRBD1
cdr3_aa: CASRPGQSSSYEQYF
cdr3_nt: TGTGCCAGTAGACCGGGACAGTCGAGCTCCTACGAGCAGTACTTC

clone_size: few
j_call: TRBJ2-2
v_call: TRBV15
d_call: .
cdr3_aa: CATSSDSGNGELFF
cdr3_nt: TGTGCCACCAGCAGTGATTCTGGTAACGGGGAGCTGTTTTTT

clone_size: .
j_call: TRBJ2-2
v_call: TRBV5-1
d_call: .
cdr3_aa: CASSLGQGSTGELFF
cdr3_nt: TGCGCCAGCAGCTTGGGGCAGGGTTCCACCGGGGAGCTGTTTTTT

clone_size: .
j_call: TRBJ2-2
v_call: TRBV11-3
d_call: TRBD1
cdr3_aa: CASSLGQGNTGELFF
cdr3_nt: TGTGCCAGCAGCTTGGGACAGGGCAACACCGGGGAGCTGTTTTTT

clone_size: .
j_call: TRBJ1-2
v_call: TRBV10-2
d_call: TRBD1
cdr3_aa: CASSAQRARDSVNGYTF
cdr3_nt: TGCGCCAGCAGTGCCCAGAGGGCTAGGGACAGTGTTAATGGCTACACCTTC

clone_size: .
j_call: TRBJ1-3
v_call: TRBV7-8
d_call: .
cdr3_aa: CASSIAPSGNTIYF
cdr3_nt: TGTGCCAGCAGCATAGCTCCCTCCGGAAACACCATATATTTT

clone_size: .
j_call: TRBJ2-1
v_call: TRBV7-8
d_call: TRBD2
cdr3_aa: CASSLRTSGPLIRYNEQFF
cdr3_nt: TGTGCCAGCAGCCTCCGGACTAGCGGGCCCCTAATTCGGTACAATGAGCAGTTCTTC

clone_size: .
j_call: TRBJ1-5
v_call: TRBV7-2
d_call: .
cdr3_aa: CASSLSFGVSNQPQHF
cdr3_nt: TGTGCCAGCAGCTTATCGTTCGGGGTATCGAATCAGCCCCAGCATTTT

clone_size: once
j_call: TRBJ2-7
v_call: TRBV6-6
d_call: .
cdr3_aa: CASSYVGGRNSQYF
cdr3_nt: TGTGCCAGCAGTTACGTGGGTGGTAGGAACTCGCAGTACTTC

clone_size: .
j_call: TRBJ2-7
v_call: TRBV28
d_call: TRBD2
cdr3_aa: CASSPPVGTSGSRGSYEQYF
cdr3_nt: TGTGCCAGCAGTCCCCCCGTCGGGACTAGCGGCTCTCGGGGGTCCTACGAGCAGTACTTC

clone_size: .
j_call: TRBJ2-7
v_call: TRBV2
d_call: .
cdr3_aa: CASSVIFVGQKYEQYF
cdr3_nt: TGTGCCAGCAGTGTGATCTTTGTGGGACAAAAATACGAGCAGTACTTC

clone_size: .
j_call: TRBJ2-5
v_call: TRBV11-2
d_call: .
cdr3_aa: CASSLFFMGETQYF
cdr3_nt: TGTGCCAGCAGCTTATTCTTCATGGGGGAGACCCAGTACTTC

clone_size: .
j_call: TRBJ1-2
v_call: TRBV30
d_call: .
cdr3_aa: CAWSSTGSGYGYTF
cdr3_nt: TGTGCCTGGAGTTCGACAGGTTCGGGCTATGGCTACACCTTC

clone_size: .
j_call: TRBJ2-2
v_call: TRBV27
d_call: TRBD2
cdr3_aa: CATNLAGGPNTGELFF
cdr3_nt: TGTGCCACCAACCTGGCGGGAGGGCCGAACACCGGGGAGCTGTTTTTT

clone_size: .
j_call: TRBJ1-1
v_call: TRBV6-1
d_call: TRBD1
cdr3_aa: CASRGDSLNTEAFF
cdr3_nt: TGTGCCAGCAGAGGGGACAGTCTGAACACTGAAGCTTTCTTT

clone_size: .
j_call: TRBJ2-7
v_call: TRBV5-1
d_call: .
cdr3_aa: CASSRRSGEGYEQYF
cdr3_nt: TGCGCCAGCAGCAGACGTTCGGGAGAGGGCTACGAGCAGTACTTC

clone_size: .
j_call: TRBJ1-2
v_call: TRBV27
d_call: TRBD1
cdr3_aa: CASRSIRGQNYGYTF
cdr3_nt: TGTGCCAGCAGATCAATCAGGGGACAGAACTATGGCTACACCTTC

clone_size: once
j_call: TRBJ2-5
v_call: TRBV28
d_call: .
cdr3_aa: CASSPGTWGETQYF
cdr3_nt: TGTGCCAGCAGCCCGGGGACTTGGGGAGAGACCCAGTACTTC

clone_size: .
j_call: TRBJ2-7
v_call: TRBV10-3
d_call: .
cdr3_aa: CAISEGRNNEQYF
cdr3_nt: TGTGCCATCAGTGAGGGGAGAAATAACGAGCAGTACTTC

clone_size: .
j_call: TRBJ2-7
v_call: TRBV28
d_call: TRBD2
cdr3_aa: CASGSGSREQYF
cdr3_nt: TGTGCCAGCGGTAGCGGGAGTCGCGAGCAGTACTTC

clone_size: .
j_call: TRBJ2-2
v_call: TRBV5-8
d_call: TRBD1
cdr3_aa: CASSPQGAYTGELFF
cdr3_nt: TGTGCCAGCAGCCCTCAGGGGGCATACACCGGGGAGCTGTTTTTT

clone_size: .
j_call: TRBJ2-4
v_call: TRBV5-4
d_call: TRBD2
cdr3_aa: CASSLAGTTKNIQYF
cdr3_nt: TGTGCCAGCAGCTTGGCAGGGACTACCAAAAACATTCAGTACTTC

clone_size: .
j_call: TRBJ2-5
v_call: TRBV28
d_call: TRBD2
cdr3_aa: CASSAGLAGAETQYF
cdr3_nt: TGTGCCAGCAGCGCTGGACTAGCGGGAGCAGAGACCCAGTACTTC

clone_size: .
j_call: TRBJ2-5
v_call: TRBV19
d_call: .
cdr3_aa: CASSFGTSQETQYF
cdr3_nt: TGTGCCAGTAGTTTCGGGACATCCCAAGAGACCCAGTACTTC

clone_size: once
j_call: TRBJ1-4
v_call: TRBV6-6
d_call: .
cdr3_aa: CASSYFTLGGEKLFF
cdr3_nt: TGTGCCAGCAGTTACTTCACTCTGGGGGGTGAAAAACTGTTTTTT

clone_size: .
j_call: TRBJ2-3
v_call: TRBV7-3
d_call: .
cdr3_aa: CASSPSGGALDTQYF
cdr3_nt: TGTGCCAGCAGCCCCAGCGGCGGAGCCCTAGATACGCAGTATTTT

clone_size: .
j_call: TRBJ2-7
v_call: TRBV2
d_call: .
cdr3_aa: CASSVGTDFGEQYF
cdr3_nt: TGTGCCAGCAGTGTCGGGACGGACTTCGGAGAGCAGTACTTC